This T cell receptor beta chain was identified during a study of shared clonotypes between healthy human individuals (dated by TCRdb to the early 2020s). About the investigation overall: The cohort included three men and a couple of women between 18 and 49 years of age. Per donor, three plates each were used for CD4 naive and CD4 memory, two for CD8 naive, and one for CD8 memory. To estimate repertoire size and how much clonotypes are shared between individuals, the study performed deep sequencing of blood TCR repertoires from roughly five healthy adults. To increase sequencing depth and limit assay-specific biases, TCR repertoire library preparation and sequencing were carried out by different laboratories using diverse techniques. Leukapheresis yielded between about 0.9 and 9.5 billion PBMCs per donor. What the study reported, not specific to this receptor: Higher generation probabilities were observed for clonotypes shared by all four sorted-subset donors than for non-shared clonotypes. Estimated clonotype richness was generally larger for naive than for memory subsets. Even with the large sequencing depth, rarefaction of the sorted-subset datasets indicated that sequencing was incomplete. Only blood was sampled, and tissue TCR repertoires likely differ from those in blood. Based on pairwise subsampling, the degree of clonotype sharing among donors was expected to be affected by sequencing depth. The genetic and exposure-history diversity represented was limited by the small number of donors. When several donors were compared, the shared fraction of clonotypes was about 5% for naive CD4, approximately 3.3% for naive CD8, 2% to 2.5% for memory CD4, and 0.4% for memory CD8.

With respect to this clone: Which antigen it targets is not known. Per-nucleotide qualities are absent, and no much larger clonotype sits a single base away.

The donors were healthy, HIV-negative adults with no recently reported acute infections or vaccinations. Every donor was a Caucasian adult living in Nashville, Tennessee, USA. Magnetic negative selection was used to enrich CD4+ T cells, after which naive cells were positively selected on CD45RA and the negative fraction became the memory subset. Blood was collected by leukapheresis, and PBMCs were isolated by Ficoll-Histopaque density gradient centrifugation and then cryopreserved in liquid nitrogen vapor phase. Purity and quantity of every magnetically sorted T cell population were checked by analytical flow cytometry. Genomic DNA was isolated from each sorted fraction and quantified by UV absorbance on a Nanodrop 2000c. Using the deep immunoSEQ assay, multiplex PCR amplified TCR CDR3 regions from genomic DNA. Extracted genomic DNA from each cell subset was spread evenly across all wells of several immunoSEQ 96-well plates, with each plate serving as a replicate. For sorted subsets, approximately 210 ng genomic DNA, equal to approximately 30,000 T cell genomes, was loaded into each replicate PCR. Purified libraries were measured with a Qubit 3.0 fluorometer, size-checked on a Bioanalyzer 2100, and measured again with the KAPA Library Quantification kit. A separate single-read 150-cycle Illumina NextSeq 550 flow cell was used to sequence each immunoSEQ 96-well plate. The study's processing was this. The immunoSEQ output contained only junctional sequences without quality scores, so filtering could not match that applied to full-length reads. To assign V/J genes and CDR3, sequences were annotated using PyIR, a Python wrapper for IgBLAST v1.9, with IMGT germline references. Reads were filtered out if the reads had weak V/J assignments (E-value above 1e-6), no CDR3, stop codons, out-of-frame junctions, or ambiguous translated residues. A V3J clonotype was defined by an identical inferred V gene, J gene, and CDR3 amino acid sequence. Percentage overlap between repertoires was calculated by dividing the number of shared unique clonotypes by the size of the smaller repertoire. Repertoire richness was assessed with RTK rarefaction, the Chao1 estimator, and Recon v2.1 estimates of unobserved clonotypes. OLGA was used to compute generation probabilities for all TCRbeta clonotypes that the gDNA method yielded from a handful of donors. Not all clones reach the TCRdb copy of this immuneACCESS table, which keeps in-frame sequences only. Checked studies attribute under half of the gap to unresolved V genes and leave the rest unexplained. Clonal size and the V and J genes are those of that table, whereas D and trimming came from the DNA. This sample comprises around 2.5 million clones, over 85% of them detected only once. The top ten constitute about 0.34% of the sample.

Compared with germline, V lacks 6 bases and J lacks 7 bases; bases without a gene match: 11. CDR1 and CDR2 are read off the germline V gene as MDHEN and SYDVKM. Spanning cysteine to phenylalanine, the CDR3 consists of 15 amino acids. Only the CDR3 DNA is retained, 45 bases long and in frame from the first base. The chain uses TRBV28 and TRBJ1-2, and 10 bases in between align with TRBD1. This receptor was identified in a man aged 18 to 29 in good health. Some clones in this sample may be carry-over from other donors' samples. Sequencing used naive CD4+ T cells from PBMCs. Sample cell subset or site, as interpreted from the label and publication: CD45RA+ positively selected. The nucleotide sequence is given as TGTGCCAGCAGAGGGAATAGACAGGGGGCGGGTGGCTACACCTTC. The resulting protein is CASRGNRQGAGGYTF.